This T cell receptor (beta chain) was profiled in a study of blood T cell repertoires in COVID-19. Study context: Samples representing acute and convalescent COVID-19 were sourced from the United States, Italy and Spain. T cells, B-cell-depleted T cells, or PBMCs supplied cDNA or gDNA.

This CDR3 is built from 14 residues. The V end lost 5 bases, the J end lost 0 bases, and 8 bases lay between the germline ends. Germline CDR1 is MNHEY and CDR2 is SVGAGI. In the source study's methods: Researchers report that nucleated cell counts were estimated from reference gene primer amplification. Sequencing used immunoSEQ multiplex PCR; TCRdb keeps in-frame clones, though not all of them. The V and J calls and clone size come from that table; D and trimming were worked out from the DNA. The repertoire consists of 40,000 to 45,000 clones, with about 91% occurring once and the leading ten covering approximately 8.3%.

The TCR sequence derives from a man in his fifties or sixties with active COVID-19. V gene TRBV6-5 combines with J gene TRBJ1-3, with unresolved D. Sequencing used peripheral blood. The CDR3 loop reads CASSQAASGNTIYF. In DNA, the CDR3 is TGTGCCAGCAGTCAGGCAGCCTCTGGAAACACCATATATTTT.